One T cell receptor (beta chain) is described in this entry. TCRdb's copy holds only in-frame clones and misses some; the assay was immunoSEQ multiplex PCR. The sample shows 150,000 to 200,000 clones, around 88% of them seen only once. These data come from a study of control samples from healthy donors and cancer patients. The CDR3 runs to 15 residues. V shed 0 bases, J shed 6 bases, and the junction held 8 bases outside the gene matches. CDR1 SGHAT and CDR2 FQNNGV come from the germline V gene. This rearrangement joins TRBV11-2 to TRBJ2-7; 7 bases line up with TRBD2. Specimen: blood. The clonotype originates from a man younger than 35 in good health. For the CDR3, the DNA is TGTGCCAGCAGCTTAGAGGGACTAATAGGAGCCGAGCAGTACTTC. Its translation: CASSLEGLIGAEQYF.